The entry below gives a single T cell receptor (beta chain) sequence along with its context. CDR3 length equals 17 residues. Germline CDR1 reads SGHNT; CDR2 reads YYREEE (reference sequence). Trimming took 4 bases from V and 2 from J, leaving 21 bases between them. This specimen belongs to a study of human T cells and chemical hapten exposure. Study as a whole: Mostly female, the patients presented with alopecia areata, totalis or universalis.

The time point denotes: patch test 3, about 24 weeks after DPC sensitization. Sample treatment: therapeutic diphenylcyclopropenone sensitization with weekly scalp DPC. Patches went on only after blood had been drawn each time. Individual cDNA molecules each carried unique molecular identifiers attached by the library. In the original analysis: A typical sample had roughly 91,000 TCRs, with about 23,224 to 690,600 overall. Each CDR3 protein is one row after TCRdb ran MiXCR on the RACE reads. These V and J calls are TCRdb output, not the study's own analysis. Of 50,000 to 75,000 distinct CDR3 sequences in the sample, around 10% were seen once.

The sequence was collected from a woman aged 30 to 39 with alopecia areata. Some clones in this sample may be carry-over from other donors' samples. The specimen comprised whole blood, sampled in connection with sensitization to the hapten diphenylcyclopropenone (DPC). This rearrangement joins TRBV5-4 to TRBJ1-2, with D perhaps matching TRBD1 (6 bases). CDR3 bases: TGTGCCAGCAGCCCACCACCGGGACACCGAAAAAACTATGGCTACACCTTC. Amino acid sequence: CASSPPPGHRKNYGYTF.